This TCR beta chain comes out of a study of OX40 agonist ivuxolimab in advanced cancers. Looking at the study overall: Each patient was given ivuxolimab into a vein every 2 weeks, at 0.01 to 10 mg/kg. Dose-escalation patients had hepatocellular carcinoma, melanoma, renal cell or head and neck cancer. People who had prior anti-PD-1, anti-PD-L1 or anti-CTLA-4 therapy could take part, and approximately 43% had some.

Study-level points and caveats: No determination was made of the antigen specificity of the expanded peripheral T cells.

Points on this clone: Its antigen is not identified.

The CDR3 is 13 amino acids. V was pared by 6 bases and J by 4 bases, with 13 bases between. Germline V gives CDR1 MNHEY, CDR2 SVGAGI. Clones were read by immunoSEQ multiplex PCR, and TCRdb kept only the in-frame ones, dropping some. Among several thousand clones listed, about 74% were seen once. The sequence came from an adult with an advanced solid tumor such as melanoma, head and neck, liver or kidney cancer. The starting material was CD4+ or CD8+ T cells sorted from blood, obtained in a trial of the OX40 agonist ivuxolimab. V gene TRBV6-5 combines with J gene TRBJ2-7; unclear D gene. CDR3 amino acids: CASSPLADYEQYF. For the CDR3, the DNA is TGTGCCAGCAGCCCTTTAGCCGATTACGAGCAGTACTTC.